Listed here is a single TCR beta chain. The antigen this receptor binds is unknown. Base qualities were left out, and no much larger clone turns up one base away. The intended sense of this specimen's time point label: after neoadjuvant nivolumab, at surgical resection. The patients had newly diagnosed stage II-IVA oral cavity squamous cell carcinoma and had not received any prior systemic or radiation treatment. The cohort consisted of patients with HPV-negative, locally advanced oral cavity squamous cell carcinoma. No culture maintenance or expansion was done, as the peripheral blood mononuclear cells went straight to analysis. Samples were obtained from a longitudinal correlative study of a single-arm phase II trial of neoadjuvant nivolumab in oral cavity squamous cell carcinoma. Subject-matched pre- and post-treatment PBMCs and tumors from three responders and three non-responders were subjected to genomic DNA-based TCRbeta sequencing. Peripheral blood mononuclear cells were collected once before nivolumab treatment and again after treatment, at the time of surgery. The Maxwell RSC DNA from Cells kit was used to isolate genomic DNA from PBMCs.

For deep sequencing, each PBMC sample was run in six replicates, with libraries mostly built from 480 ng of input genomic DNA. Following the manufacturer's instructions, the team built TCRbeta libraries using the immunoSEQ hsTCRbeta kit. An Illumina NovaSeq 6000 S4 flow cell was used to sequence the final libraries, which had first been combined to 3 nM. The authors' analysis ran thus. Raw data preprocessing and quality control were performed with the immunoSEQ Analyzer. The analysis was limited to productive rearrangements, and each clonotype was defined by a unique CDR3 amino acid sequence. Repertoire clonality was estimated as the Gini-Simpson index, which was computed with the R package tcR. Student's t test was used to compare Gini indices, and Pearson correlation was used to assess associations with tumor size change. The immuneACCESS repertoire file appears here via TCRdb, limited to in-frame rearrangements. These files lack a portion of the clones; in checked studies, under half of the deficit traces to unresolved V genes, and the cause of the others is not known. V and J calls and clone size are those listed in that table; D and trimming were worked out from the DNA. The table for this sample lists almost 8,500 clones; 70% of them were counted only once. The ten top clones hold under 3% of the sample.

The source of the sample is a study of neoadjuvant anti-PD-1 for oral cavity cancer (dated by TCRdb to 2020 to 2023). A note on the overall study: Before curative-intent surgical resection, most patients were given three to four biweekly doses of nivolumab at 3 mg/kg. Under RECIST 1.1, patients with complete response, partial response or stable disease were classed as responders, and patients with progression were classed as non-responders. A fourth nivolumab dose was given around day 43 to patients without progression, and definitive surgical resection was performed in those patients on days 50-56. The parent correlative cohort included approximately 13 patients, with an approximately 35% response rate. What the research found in general, with its limitations: A higher pretreatment blood Treg/Th17 ratio correlated with both higher pretreatment blood TCRbeta clonality and lower post-treatment tumor TCRbeta clonality. After neoadjuvant nivolumab, T cell clonality (Gini index) in PBMCs was significantly higher in non-responders than in responders. The TCR analyses had only a few patients in each response group, and the authors called for validation in larger cohorts.

Spanning cysteine to phenylalanine, the CDR3 consists of 17 amino acids. Left in the record is the CDR3 DNA by itself, 51 bases read in frame from the first base. Trimming takes 4 bases from V and 2 bases from J, and the germline ends sit 20 bases apart. The germline V gene gives CDR1 as SNHLY and CDR2 as FYNNEI. The sequence was obtained from a person between 40 and 79 years old with oral cavity squamous cell carcinoma. The material was PBMCs, obtained after nivolumab (anti-PD-1) treatment. Recombination linked TRBV2 to TRBJ1-2; too little of a D gene remains to name it. This receptor has the CDR3 CASSGFYSSYGNYGYTF. The DNA sequence is given as TGTGCCAGCAGTGGCTTTTACAGTTCCTACGGAAACTATGGCTACACCTTC.